Here is one T cell receptor (beta chain) with its context. Its target is unknown. Naive and memory CD4+ T cell DNA was deep-sequenced without culture. Profiling relied on immunoSEQ multiplex PCR, and the TCRdb table lists in-frame clones only, not all of them. Of 60,000 or so clones in the sample, about 94% were seen once. The data are from a study of CD4 T cells in relation to SARS-CoV-2 and coronaviruses. Broader study findings: Around 60% of donors had memory CD4+ clonotypes crossrecognizing SARS-CoV-2 and common cold coronavirus spike. Samples before the pandemic and after infection were not matched within any donor.

Trimming cost V 1 base and J 5 bases; bases outside gene matches: 4. This CDR3 comprises 14 residues. Per germline, CDR1 LNHNV and CDR2 YYDKDF (reference sequence). Before the COVID-19 pandemic, during about 2010-2018, CD4+ T cells were taken from unexposed donors. CD4 enrichment then naive enrichment separated naive from memory CD4+ cells. This chain links TRBV15 with TRBJ2-7; 8 bases map to TRBD1. The sequencing input was naive CD4+ T cells from PBMCs. Sample subset: naive CD4+ T cells isolated by negative enrichment. The clonotype was recovered from a human donor in good health. The CDR3 DNA sequence: TGTGCCACCAGCAGAGTTCCAGGGGGCGACGAGCAGTACTTC. Its translation is CATSRVPGGDEQYF.